The entry below describes one T cell receptor (beta chain). No antigen is known for it. The data are from a study of siplizumab effects on memory and regulatory T cells. The assay looked at 100,000 or so TCR templates in each sample. Profiling relied on immunoSEQ multiplex PCR, and the TCRdb table lists in-frame clones only, not all of them. In the table there are about 98,000 clones, roughly 90% of which are singletons. Study-level findings and limits: Siplizumab significantly brought down the alloreactive sequences that trace back to unstimulated CD4+ memory cells. With siplizumab, mappable alloreactive CD4+ clones averaged approximately 70% Treg-derived, versus less than 35% in controls. Major contributors to the alloresponse seemed to be naive T cells, which also appeared more diverse than memory cells.

CDR1 is MDHEN, CDR2 SYDVKM, per germline. The CDR3 is 16 amino acids. Trimming at V came to 6 bases and at J to 7 bases, leaving 14 bases not matched to a gene. The chain has TRBV28 and TRBJ1-5, with 8 bases lining up with TRBD1. The receptor comes from a human donor in good health. Input material: CD4+ T cells sorted from blood. Here the CDR3 reads CASSHHRRQGIQPQHF. CDR3 bases: TGTGCCAGCAGCCACCATCGAAGACAGGGGATCCAGCCCCAGCATTTT.